This TCR beta chain derives from a study of T cell repertoires in cytomegalovirus infection. Study-wide context: Public TCR beta signature analysis indicated the presence of both CMV infection and matching HLA type.

Notes on the study in general: CMV-specific HLA-C-restricted TCR beta clonotypes dominated the ex vivo response. Frequencies of public TCR beta families were cumulated, and this identified carriers of CMV plus the relevant HLA.

Germline lookup yields CDR1 SGHTA and CDR2 FQGTGA. Trimming removed 1 base from V and 5 bases from J, with 11 bases in between. The CDR3 sequence is 15 residues long. TCRdb itself ran the reads through MiXCR, one entry per CDR3 protein. The sample shows 250,000 or so distinct CDR3 sequences, around 8.7% of them seen only once. This clonotype occurred many times. Its antigen is as yet unknown. This chain joins TRBV7-3 and TRBJ1-4, with D possibly being TRBD1 (5 bases). The sequenced material came from PBMCs. The receptor comes from a human donor in good health (CMV status not recorded). Some clones in this sample may be carry-over from other donors' samples. The DNA of the CDR3 is TGTGCCAGCAGCTTAAGGGGACGGAGCAATGAAAAACTGTTTTTT. It specifies CASSLRGRSNEKLFF.